This T cell receptor beta chain was sequenced in a study of Graves' ophthalmopathy and Graves' hyperthyroidism. CDR3 regions of TCR beta were amplified from RNA transcripts. An initial RT-PCR round employing HTBI primers preceded a second-round multiplex PCR. One entry per CDR3 protein results from TCRdb running MiXCR on the multiplex PCR reads. The sample includes around 1,200,000 distinct CDR3 sequences, about two fifths of them seen just once. Germline loops: CDR1 SQVTM, CDR2 ANQGSEA. CDR3 length: 15 residues. J was trimmed by 5 bases and V by 5 bases; bases with no gene match: 12. Sequenced input: peripheral blood or thyroid tissue (not recorded which). This clonotype was obtained from an adult man with Graves' hyperthyroidism. The chain uses TRBV29-1 and TRBJ2-7; 10 positions agree with TRBD2. The CDR3 DNA reads TGCAGCGTTCTAAAAATAGCGGGAGGTATCGACGAGCAGTACTTC. Translating gives CSVLKIAGGIDEQYF.